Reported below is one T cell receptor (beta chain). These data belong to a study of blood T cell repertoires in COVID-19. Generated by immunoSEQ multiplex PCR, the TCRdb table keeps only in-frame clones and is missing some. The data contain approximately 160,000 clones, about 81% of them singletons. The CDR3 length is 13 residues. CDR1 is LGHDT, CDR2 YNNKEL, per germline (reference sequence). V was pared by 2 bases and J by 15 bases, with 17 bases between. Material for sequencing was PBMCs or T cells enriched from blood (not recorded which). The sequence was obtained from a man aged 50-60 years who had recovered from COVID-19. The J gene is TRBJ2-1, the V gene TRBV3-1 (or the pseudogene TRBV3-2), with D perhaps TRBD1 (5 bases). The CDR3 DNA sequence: TGTGCCAGCAGCCAATTTGGGCAGGGTCCTCCGTTCTTC. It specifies CASSQFGQGPPFF.